This T cell receptor (beta chain) was found in a study of breast tumors, draining lymph nodes, adjacent tissues. A single record per CDR3 protein comes from TCRdb applying MiXCR to the multiplex PCR reads. The repertoire includes tens of thousands of distinct CDR3 sequences, roughly 36% of them detected once, and around 9.9% sits in the top ten. The CDR3 is 13 residues long. V was cut by 6 bases and J by 0 bases, with 5 bases left in between. Looked up from germline, CDR1 is MDHEN and CDR2 is SYDVKM. Study observations and caveats: Data only fit, rather than demonstrated, lymph node origin of most tumor T cells. Findings are consistent with lymph node origin and intratumoral expansion of most tumor T cells. Tumors had less TCR diversity than lymph nodes, more than nontumor tissue.

This clonotype was detected a few times. The antigen remains unidentified. The rearrangement links TRBV28 to TRBJ1-4; D remains ambiguous. The sequence derives from a female donor with breast cancer. Some clones in this sample may be carry-over from other donors' samples. Sequenced material: breast tumor tissue. CDR3 DNA: TGTGCCAGCAGATATGCAACTAATGAAAAACTGTTTTTT. Encoded protein: CASRYATNEKLFF.